Listed below are T cell receptor beta chains from one sample, sequenced in a study of blood T cell repertoires in COVID-19. Method: immunoSEQ multiplex PCR; TCRdb's copy keeps in-frame clones and lacks some. The top ten hold 0.6% to 0.7% of the sample, which has a few hundred thousand clones, about 90% seen once. The sample was PBMCs or T cells enriched from blood (not recorded which). Source of these receptors: a man younger than 35 who had recovered from COVID-19. CDR3s include the opening cysteine and the closing phenylalanine or tryptophan. Fields, in order: J gene, V gene, clone size, D gene, CDR3 protein, CDR3 DNA. D genes are given only for firm matches. Some rows mark clone size as missing; the rest say once, few, many or name a class of expanded clone.

TRBJ2-1 | TRBV6-5 | NA | TRBD2 | CASSSLAGEQEQFF | TGTGCCAGCAGTTCTCTAGCGGGAGAGCAGGAGCAGTTCTTC
TRBJ1-2 | TRBV5-6 | NA | TRBD1 | CASISFPGRTGGKGYTF | TGTGCCAGCATCTCCTTCCCGGGACGGACAGGTGGGAAAGGCTACACCTTC
TRBJ2-6 | TRBV27 | NA | TRBD1 | CASKARTGGTNVLTF | TGTGCCAGCAAGGCCCGGACAGGGGGAACCAACGTCCTGACTTTC
TRBJ1-5 | TRBV5-6 | once | NA | CASSTQRSNQPQHF | TGTGCCAGCAGCACCCAGAGGAGCAATCAGCCCCAGCATTTT
TRBJ2-7 | TRBV28 | NA | NA | CASSPPQGTRGEQYF | TGTGCCAGCAGTCCACCTCAGGGGACCCGGGGCGAGCAGTACTTC
TRBJ2-5 | TRBV7-2 | NA | TRBD2 | CASSLDPSGGLRGTQYF | TGTGCCAGCAGCTTAGATCCTAGCGGGGGGTTAAGGGGGACCCAGTACTTC
TRBJ2-7 | TRBV5-1 | once | TRBD1 | CASSVTGGLGYEQYF | TGCGCCAGCAGCGTAACAGGGGGCTTAGGATACGAGCAGTACTTC
TRBJ2-2 | TRBV7-9 | NA | TRBD2 | CASSSPGLATGELFF | TGTGCCAGCAGCTCGCCGGGACTAGCAACCGGGGAGCTGTTTTTT
TRBJ2-1 | TRBV5-4 | NA | TRBD2 | CASSSRLAAYNEQFF | TGTGCCAGCAGCTCTAGACTAGCGGCATACAATGAGCAGTTCTTC
TRBJ2-7 | TRBV7-8 | once | TRBD1 | CASSYNLLIRGQDYEQYF | TGTGCCAGCAGCTACAACTTACTGATCCGGGGACAGGACTACGAGCAGTACTTC
TRBJ1-1 | TRBV9 | NA | NA | CASSVERNTEAFF | TGTGCCAGCAGCGTAGAGAGGAACACTGAAGCTTTCTTT
TRBJ2-5 | TRBV5-1 | NA | TRBD2 | CASSSGGARETQYF | TGCGCCAGCTCTAGCGGGGGGGCTAGGGAGACCCAGTACTTC
TRBJ1-6 | TRBV27 | NA | NA | CASSQSPGSTSPLHF | TGTGCCAGCAGCCAATCCCCGGGTAGTACTTCACCCCTCCACTTT
TRBJ1-1 | TRBV6-5 | NA | NA | CASIQDSMNTEAFF | TGTGCCAGCATTCAGGACAGCATGAACACTGAAGCTTTCTTT
TRBJ2-7 | TRBV5-4 | NA | TRBD2 | CASRPLAGGPYEQYF | TGTGCCAGCAGGCCTCTAGCGGGAGGGCCCTACGAGCAGTACTTC
TRBJ2-2 | TRBV6-6 | NA | TRBD2 | CASSPPFWRRGGRELFF | TGTGCCAGCAGTCCTCCCTTTTGGCGGCGGGGGGGGAGGGAGCTGTTTTTT
TRBJ1-5 | TRBV28 | NA | TRBD1 | CASSSWTGGPKTLSNQPQHF | TGTGCCAGCAGTTCCTGGACAGGGGGCCCGAAAACTCTTAGCAATCAGCCCCAGCATTTT
TRBJ1-5 | TRBV24-1 | NA | TRBD1 | CATSDPGQTKTYSNQPQHF | TGTGCCACCAGTGACCCGGGACAGACCAAAACATATAGCAATCAGCCCCAGCATTTT
TRBJ1-3 | TRBV11-2 | NA | TRBD1 | CASSPLWPKTGGPYTIYF | TGTGCCAGCAGCCCCCTTTGGCCTAAGACAGGGGGCCCTTACACCATATATTTT
TRBJ2-1 | TRBV19 | NA | NA | CASSIQGGYNEQFF | TGTGCCAGTAGTATTCAGGGGGGATACAATGAGCAGTTCTTC
TRBJ1-1 | TRBV12-3/TRBV12-4 | NA | NA | CASTWGMNTEAFF | TGTGCCAGCACCTGGGGCATGAACACTGAAGCTTTCTTT
TRBJ2-7 | TRBV11-1 | once | TRBD1 | CASSSSGTGYYEQYF | TGTGCCAGCAGCTCCTCCGGGACAGGGTACTACGAGCAGTACTTC
TRBJ2-3 | TRBV6-2/TRBV6-3 | NA | TRBD2 | CASSRVAGVFRTDTQYF | TGTGCCAGCAGTCGCGTAGCGGGAGTGTTCCGCACAGATACGCAGTATTTT
TRBJ1-1 | TRBV30 | NA | NA | CAWSLGGDTEAFF | TGTGCCTGGAGCCTAGGGGGTGACACTGAAGCTTTCTTT
TRBJ2-5 | TRBV12-3/TRBV12-4 | NA | NA | CASSYSETQYF | TGTGCCAGCAGCTACTCGGAGACCCAGTACTTC
TRBJ2-5 | TRBV5-1 | once | TRBD1 | CASTRGQSIQETQYF | TGCGCCAGCACCAGGGGGCAGTCTATCCAAGAGACCCAGTACTTC
TRBJ2-3 | TRBV28 | NA | TRBD2 | CASSPSGKGSTDTQYF | TGTGCCAGCAGTCCGAGCGGGAAGGGTAGCACAGATACGCAGTATTTT
TRBJ1-2 | TRBV10-3 | NA | TRBD1 | CAISGGTGKDGGYTF | TGTGCCATCAGTGGAGGGACAGGGAAAGATGGAGGCTACACCTTC
TRBJ1-2 | TRBV5-1 | NA | NA | CASSLGAGGLAAGYTF | TGCGCCAGCAGCTTGGGAGCCGGGGGGTTAGCGGCGGGCTACACCTTC
TRBJ2-7 | TRBV27 | NA | TRBD1 | CASSSADRAPYEQYF | TGTGCCAGCAGTTCCGCGGACAGGGCTCCCTACGAGCAGTACTTC
TRBJ1-1 | TRBV28 | NA | TRBD1 | CASSFQGAPEAFF | TGTGCCAGCAGTTTTCAGGGGGCTCCTGAAGCTTTCTTT
TRBJ1-2 | TRBV27 | NA | TRBD1 | CASRSRTGATYGYTF | TGTGCCAGCCGTTCACGGACAGGAGCCACCTATGGCTACACCTTC